The 23 T cell receptor beta chains given below trace back to one sample, sequenced in a study of T-cell reconstitution after alpha-beta-depleted transplantation in children. TCRbeta library construction was performed incorporating unique molecular identifiers. TCRdb recomputed calls from the PCR reads with MiXCR, one row per CDR3 protein. Here the sample spans 400,000 to 550,000 distinct CDR3 sequences, roughly a tenth being singletons. The sample in question was PBMCs, obtained before TCRalphabeta/CD19-depleted stem cell transplant. The receptors were sampled from a child aged 2 to 15 with inherited bone marrow failure, due to receive a stem cell transplant.

A remark on this clonotype: A much more abundant neighbour one base away suggests this may be a read error. The chain employs TRBV11-1 and TRBJ2-1, with 11 bases identical to TRBD1. The CDR3 length is 17 residues. Per the germline V gene, CDR1 is SGHAT and CDR2 is FQDESV (reference sequence). The CDR3 region is CASRRTGGVPSYNDQFF. DNA of the CDR3: TGTGCCAGCAGAAGGACAGGGGGCGTTCCCTCCTACAATGACCAGTTCTTC.

In its sample, this clonotype was seen a few times. This chain links TRBV30 with TRBJ1-3; D remains ambiguous. The CDR3 contains 14 residues. CDR1 is GTSNPN and CDR2 is SVGIG in the germline V gene (reference sequence). V was cut by 4 bases and J by 0 bases, with 10 bases left in between. The CDR3 DNA sequence: TGTGCCTGGAAGGAGTTTAGCTCTGGAAACACCATATATTTT. Translated, it gives CAWKEFSSGNTIYF.

This clonotype was picked up many times. The chain carries TRBV11-2 and TRBJ2-7, with D perhaps given as TRBD1 or TRBD2 (6 bases each). Germline V gene lookup returns CDR1 SGHAT and CDR2 FQNNGV. This CDR3 comprises 13 residues. The V and J ends lost 1 base and 7 bases respectively, with 11 bases between them. This chain's CDR3 is CASSLAGAGEQYF. The CDR3 nucleotides read TGTGCCAGCAGCTTAGCGGGGGCGGGGGAGCAGTACTTC.

This clonotype came up many times. V usage is TRBV4-1 and J usage is TRBJ2-1, with TRBD2 matching 7 bases. The CDR3 has 17 amino acids. CDR1 MGHRA and CDR2 YSYEKL come from the germline V gene. The trim removed 0 bases at V and 4 bases at J, leaving 9 bases unmatched. CDR3 bases: TGCGCCAGCAGCCAAGAAGGGACTACCCTCTCATACAATGAGCAGTTCTTC. Translated, it gives CASSQEGTTLSYNEQFF.

This clonotype was counted at least ten times. The V and J genes are TRBV4-3 and TRBJ2-7; 13 bases line up with TRBD2. CDR3 length: 18 amino acids. Per germline, CDR1 LGHNA and CDR2 YSLEER. V dropped 0 bases and J dropped 0; count of bases not matched to a gene: 5. The CDR3 is CASSQERGLAGHSYEQYF. The CDR3 DNA follows: TGCGCCAGCAGCCAAGAAAGGGGACTAGCGGGGCACTCCTACGAGCAGTACTTC.

This clonotype has ten or more counts. The rearrangement links TRBV4-1 to TRBJ2-1; D is possibly TRBD2 (6 bases). CDR1 and CDR2 from the germline V gene are MGHRA and YSYEKL. V was clipped by 1 base and J by 0 bases, with 10 bases between them. This CDR3 is built from 16 residues. The CDR3 is CASSQVAGTSYNEQFF. As DNA, the CDR3 is TGCGCCAGCAGCCAAGTTGCGGGAACCTCCTACAATGAGCAGTTCTTC.

This clonotype has just a few counts. V and J are TRBV27 and TRBJ1-1; 7 bases align to TRBD1. V gave up 6 bases and J gave up 9 bases; unmatched junction bases: 10. Germline V gene data show CDR1 as MNHEY and CDR2 as SMNVEV (reference sequence). This CDR3 region has 13 residues. CDR3 nucleotides: TGTGCCAGCAGCACTAGGGACAGCGGAAAAGCTTTCTTT. This translates into CASSTRDSGKAFF.

This clonotype was seen many times. The V and J genes are TRBV10-1 and TRBJ1-5; possible D gene TRBD1, 6 bases. CDR1 is WNHNN, CDR2 SYGVQD, per germline (reference sequence). CDR3 length: 15 residues. Trimming took off 8 bases at V and 0 bases at J, with 14 bases between the two ends. The CDR3 here is CASGGTRYSNQPQHF. The CDR3 bases are TGCGCCAGCGGCGGGACACGGTATAGCAATCAGCCCCAGCATTTT.

The chain links TRBV7-2 to TRBJ2-1; weak D call: TRBD2 (5 bases). Germline assignment: CDR1 SGHTA and CDR2 FQGNSA. The CDR3 runs to 14 residues. The germline V and J ends were trimmed by 0 bases and 7 bases, with 10 bases remaining between them. Here the CDR3 DNA reads TGTGCCAGCAGCTTAGCGCGACTAACAAATGAGCAGTTCTTC. Protein sequence: CASSLARLTNEQFF. The full variable domain, its missing parts supplied by reference TRBV7-2 and TRBJ2-1, is GAGVSQSPSNKVTEKGKDVELRCDPISGHTALYWYRQSLGQGLEFLIYFQGNSAPDKSGLPSDRFSAERTGGSVSTLTIQRTQQEDSAVYLCASSLARLTNEQFFGPGTRLTVL.

This clonotype was found many times. The CDR3 spells CASSNQRTEHNSPLHF. As DNA, the CDR3 is TGTGCCAGCAGCAATCAACGGACGGAACATAATTCACCCCTCCACTTT. The chain recombines TRBV6-5 with TRBJ1-6; D not certain. V lost 6 bases, J lost 5 bases, and 17 bases lay in between. CDR3 length: 16 amino acids. Per germline, CDR1 MNHEY and CDR2 SVGAGI.

This clonotype has a count of ten or more. The chain has TRBV18 and TRBJ2-5, with a possible D match to TRBD1 (6 bases). The germline CDR1 and CDR2 sequences are KGHSH and LQKENI. There are 13 residues in the CDR3. The ends were cut back, 4 bases at V and 1 base at J, with 7 bases in the middle. Here the CDR3 reads CASSLDSQETQYF. Here the CDR3 DNA reads TGTGCCAGCTCACTGGACAGCCAAGAGACCCAGTACTTC.

J is TRBJ2-2 and V is TRBV28; D not certain. Germline CDR1 reads MDHEN; CDR2 reads SYDVKM. The CDR3 runs to 13 residues. Trimming removed 6 bases from V and 1 base from J, with 6 bases in between. The CDR3 loop is CASRSVNTGELFF. The CDR3 DNA follows: TGTGCCAGCAGATCAGTGAACACCGGGGAGCTGTTTTTT.

This clonotype was seen at least ten times. The J gene is TRBJ2-2, the V gene TRBV24-1, with D tentatively TRBD1 (6 bases). This CDR3 is built from 13 residues. Trimming shortened V by 10 bases and J by 4 bases, and 12 bases separated the two germline ends. Germline V gene data show CDR1 as KGHDR and CDR2 as SFDVKD. The CDR3 reads CATKDSLTGELFF. The CDR3 bases are TGTGCCACAAAGGACAGCCTCACCGGGGAGCTGTTTTTT.

V and J are TRBV10-3 and TRBJ2-1; 16 nucleotides match TRBD2. Trimming removed 7 bases from V and 7 bases from J; junction bases left unmatched: 1. This CDR3 comprises 14 residues. Germline values: CDR1 ENHRY, CDR2 SYGVKD. This chain's CDR3 is CAIKGLAGGNEQFF. The CDR3 nucleotides are TGTGCCATCAAGGGACTAGCGGGAGGGAATGAGCAGTTCTTC.

This clonotype was detected ten times or more. The chain has TRBV19 and TRBJ1-1; D gene unclear. Germline V gene sequence: CDR1 LNHDA, CDR2 SQIVND (reference sequence). V was pared by 5 bases and J by 2 bases, with 3 bases between. This CDR3 is 11 amino acids long. The chain's CDR3 is CASSDNTEAFF. The CDR3 DNA reads TGTGCCAGTAGTGACAACACTGAAGCTTTCTTT.

This clonotype was seen ten or more times. V is TRBV12-3 or TRBV12-4 and J is TRBJ2-4; 8 nucleotides match TRBD2. This CDR3 is 14 amino acids long. After removal of 6 bases from V and 8 bases from J, the junction contained 9 bases not matched to a gene. CDR3 DNA: TGTGCCAGCAGGGATAGCGGGACTAAGGACATTCAGTACTTC. Translating gives CASRDSGTKDIQYF.

Many counts were recorded for this clonotype. The rearrangement links TRBV20-1 to TRBJ2-1, with 13 bases fitting TRBD2. The CDR3 runs 12 residues. V shed 3 bases, J shed 15 bases, and the junction held 5 bases outside the gene matches. From germline, CDR1 is DFQATT and CDR2 SNEGSKA (reference sequence). The CDR3 nucleotides read TGCAGTGCTAGGACTAGCGGGAGGATAGTGTTCTTC. Residues: CSARTSGRIVFF.

This clonotype was observed a few times. The chain is built from TRBV7-9 and TRBJ2-6; TRBD1 might be the D (5 bases). V gave up 1 base and J gave up 0 bases, with 19 bases separating them. Per germline, CDR1 SEHNR and CDR2 FQNEAQ (reference sequence). The CDR3 extends over 20 amino acids. In nucleotides, the CDR3 is TGTGCCAGCAGCTTAGTTCCCCGACAGAAAATTAGCTCTGGGGCCAACGTCCTGACTTTC. This encodes CASSLVPRQKISSGANVLTF.

This clonotype was seen a few times. The chain carries TRBV30 and TRBJ1-1; 7 nucleotides agree with TRBD1. V lost 2 bases and J lost 2; bases outside the gene matches: 8. In germline, CDR1 is GTSNPN, CDR2 SVGIG (reference sequence). The CDR3 contains 15 residues. For the CDR3, the DNA is TGTGCCTGGAGTCGGAAACAGGGGTTCAACACTGAAGCTTTCTTT. Translated: CAWSRKQGFNTEAFF.

This clonotype was observed a handful of times. This chain connects TRBV19 to TRBJ2-1; no firm D call. The germline V and J ends were trimmed by 5 bases and 0 bases, with 11 bases remaining between them. The germline CDR1 and CDR2 sequences are LNHDA and SQIVND (reference sequence). The CDR3 is made up of 15 amino acids. In nucleotides, the CDR3 is TGTGCCAGTAGTTACTCCCCGAGCTCCTACAATGAGCAGTTCTTC. It yields the protein CASSYSPSSYNEQFF.

This clonotype was seen a few times. The chain carries TRBV30 and TRBJ1-1; weak D call: TRBD1 (6 bases). With 0 bases removed from V and 1 base from J, the gap between germline ends came to 15 bases. The CDR3 extends over 16 amino acids. Germline V lookup: CDR1 GTSNPN, CDR2 SVGIG (reference sequence). For the CDR3, the DNA is TGTGCCTGGAGTGTACGATTTGGCAGGGGGAACACTGAAGCTTTCTTT. As protein: CAWSVRFGRGNTEAFF.

This clonotype came up many times. The V gene is TRBV12-3 or TRBV12-4, the J gene TRBJ2-1, with D perhaps TRBD1 or TRBD2 (6 bases each). There are 12 residues in the CDR3. Trimming left V 5 bases short and J 8 bases short, with 10 bases between. The CDR3 DNA is TGTGCCAGCAGTATTGGGGGGCATGAGCAGTTCTTC. Protein sequence: CASSIGGHEQFF.

The DNA of the CDR3 is TGTGCCAGCAGTTACTCGCAGTCCCAATACAATGAGCAGTTCTTC. As protein: CASSYSQSQYNEQFF. This rearrangement joins TRBV6-5 to TRBJ2-1; D call uncertain. This CDR3 has 15 residues. V was trimmed by 0 bases and J by 4 bases, leaving 10 bases between them. Germline CDR1 and CDR2: MNHEY and SVGAGI.